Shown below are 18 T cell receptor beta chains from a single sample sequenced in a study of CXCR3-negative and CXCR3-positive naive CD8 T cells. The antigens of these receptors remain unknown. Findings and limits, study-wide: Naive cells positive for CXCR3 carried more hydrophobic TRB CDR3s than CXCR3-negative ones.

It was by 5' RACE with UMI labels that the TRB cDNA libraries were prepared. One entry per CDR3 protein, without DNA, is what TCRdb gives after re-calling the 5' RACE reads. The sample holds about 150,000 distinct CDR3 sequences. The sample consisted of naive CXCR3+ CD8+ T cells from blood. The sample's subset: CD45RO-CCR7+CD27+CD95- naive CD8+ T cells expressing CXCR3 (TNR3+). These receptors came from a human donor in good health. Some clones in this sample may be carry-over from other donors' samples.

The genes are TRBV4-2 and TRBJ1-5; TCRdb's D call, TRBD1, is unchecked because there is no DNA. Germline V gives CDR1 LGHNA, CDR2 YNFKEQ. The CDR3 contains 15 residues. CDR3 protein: CASSQDWTGDQPQHF.

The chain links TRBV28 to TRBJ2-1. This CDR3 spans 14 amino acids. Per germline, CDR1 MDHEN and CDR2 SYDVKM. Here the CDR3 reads CASKMRGAYNEQFF. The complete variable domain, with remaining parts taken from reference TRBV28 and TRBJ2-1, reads DVKVTQSSRYLVKRTGEKVFLECVQDMDHENMFWYRQDPGLGLRLIYFSYDVKMKEKGDIPEGYSVSREKKERFSLILESASTNQTSMYLCASKMRGAYNEQFFGPGTRLTVL.

The CDR3 sequence is CSVEDHRDQQFF. The V gene is TRBV29-1, the J gene TRBJ2-1; TCRdb designates TRBD1, a call that cannot be tested without DNA. Germline V lookup: CDR1 SQVTM, CDR2 ANQGSEA. The CDR3 is made up of 12 amino acids.

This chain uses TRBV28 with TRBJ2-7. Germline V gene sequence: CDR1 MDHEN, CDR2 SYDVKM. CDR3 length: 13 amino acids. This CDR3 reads CASSLVKTYEQYF.

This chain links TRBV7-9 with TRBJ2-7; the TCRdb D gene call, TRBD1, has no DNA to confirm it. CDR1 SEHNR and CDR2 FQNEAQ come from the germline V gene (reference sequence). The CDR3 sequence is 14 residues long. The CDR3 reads CASSFERGAYEQYF.

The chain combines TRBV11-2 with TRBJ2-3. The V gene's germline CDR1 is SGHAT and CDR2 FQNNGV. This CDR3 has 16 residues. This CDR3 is CASTHRFGSSTDTQYF.

CDR3 residues: CASRLLWAGHANTGELFF. The rearrangement joins TRBV23-1 to TRBJ2-2; TCRdb selects TRBD1, and the lack of DNA leaves this call unchecked. TRBV23-1 is flagged as an ORF with uncertain function. There are 18 residues in the CDR3.

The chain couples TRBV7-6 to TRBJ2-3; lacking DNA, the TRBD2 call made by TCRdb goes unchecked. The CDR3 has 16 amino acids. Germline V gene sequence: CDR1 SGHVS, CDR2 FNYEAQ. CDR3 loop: CASSFLLARDPDTQYF. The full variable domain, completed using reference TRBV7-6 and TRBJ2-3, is GAGVSQSPRYKVTKRGQDVALRCDPISGHVSLYWYRQALGQGPEFLTYFNYEAQQDKSGLPNDRFSAERPEGSISTLTIQRTEQRDSAMYRCASSFLLARDPDTQYFGPGTRLTVL.

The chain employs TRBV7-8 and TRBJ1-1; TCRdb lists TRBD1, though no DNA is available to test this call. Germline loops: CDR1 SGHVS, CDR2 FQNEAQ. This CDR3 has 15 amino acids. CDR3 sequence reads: CASSLVAGAYTEAFF. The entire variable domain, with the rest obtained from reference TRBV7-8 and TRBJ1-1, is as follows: GAGVSQSPRYKVAKRGQDVALRCDPISGHVSLFWYQQALGQGPEFLTYFQNEAQLDKSGLPSDRFFAERPEGSVSTLKIQRTQQEDSAVYLCASSLVAGAYTEAFFGQGTRLTVV.

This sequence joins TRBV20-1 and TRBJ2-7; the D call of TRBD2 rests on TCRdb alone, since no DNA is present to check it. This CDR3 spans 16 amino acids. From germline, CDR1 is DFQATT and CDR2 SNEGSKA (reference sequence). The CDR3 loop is CSARSLPGTVLHEQYF.

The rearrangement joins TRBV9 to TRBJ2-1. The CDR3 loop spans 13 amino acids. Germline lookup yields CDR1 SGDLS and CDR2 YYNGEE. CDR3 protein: CASSVDGYNEQFF.

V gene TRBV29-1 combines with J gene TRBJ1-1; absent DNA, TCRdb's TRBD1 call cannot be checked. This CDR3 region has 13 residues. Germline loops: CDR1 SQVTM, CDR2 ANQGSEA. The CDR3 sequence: CSVQTGSDTEAFF.

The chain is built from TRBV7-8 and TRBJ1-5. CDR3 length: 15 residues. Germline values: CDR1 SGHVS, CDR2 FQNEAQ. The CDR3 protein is CASSFEARCNQPQHF.

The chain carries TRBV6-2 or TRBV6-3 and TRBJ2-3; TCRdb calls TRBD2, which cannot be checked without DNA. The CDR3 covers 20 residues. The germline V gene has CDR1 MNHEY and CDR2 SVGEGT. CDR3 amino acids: CASSQPWTSGGPPGTDTQYF.

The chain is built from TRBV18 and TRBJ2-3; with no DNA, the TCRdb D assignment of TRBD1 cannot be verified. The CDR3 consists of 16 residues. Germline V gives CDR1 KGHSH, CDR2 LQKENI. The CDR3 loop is CASSPPTGAFTDTQYF. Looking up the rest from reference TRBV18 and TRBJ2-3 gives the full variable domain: NAGVMQNPRHLVRRRGQEARLRCSPMKGHSHVYWYRQLPEEGLKFMVYLQKENIIDESGMPKERFSAEFPKEGPSILRIQQVVRGDSAAYFCASSPPTGAFTDTQYFGPGTRLTVL.

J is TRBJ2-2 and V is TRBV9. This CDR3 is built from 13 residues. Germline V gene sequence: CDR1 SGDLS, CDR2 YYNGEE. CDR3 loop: CASKPGNTGELFF.

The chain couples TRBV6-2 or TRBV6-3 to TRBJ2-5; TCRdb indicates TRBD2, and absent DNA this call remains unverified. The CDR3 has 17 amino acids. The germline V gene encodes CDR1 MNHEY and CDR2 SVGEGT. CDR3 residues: CASSYPPSGRVQETQYF.

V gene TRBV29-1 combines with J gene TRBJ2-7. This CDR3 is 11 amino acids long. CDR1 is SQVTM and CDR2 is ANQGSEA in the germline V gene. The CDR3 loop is CSGLSSYEQYF.